This TCR beta chain was sequenced during a study of blood T cell repertoires in COVID-19. On the study more broadly: Acute and convalescent COVID-19 samples came from the United States, Italy and Spain. The analysed material was cDNA or gDNA that came from T cells, B-cell-depleted T cells, or PBMCs.

Generated by immunoSEQ multiplex PCR, the TCRdb table keeps only in-frame clones and is missing some. Of tens of thousands of clones in the sample, about nine tenths were seen once. Trimming removed 5 bases at V and 3 bases at J, with 13 bases between. The CDR3 sequence is 14 residues long. Per the germline V gene, CDR1 is MDHEN and CDR2 is SYDVKM. The receptor comes from a man in his sixties with acute or convalescent COVID-19. The chain carries TRBV28 and TRBJ1-1, with a possible D match to TRBD1 (5 bases). Material for sequencing was peripheral blood. CDR3 DNA: TGTGCCAGCAGTCTACCGGGGGGATACACTGAAGCTTTCTTT. Encoded protein: CASSLPGGYTEAFF.